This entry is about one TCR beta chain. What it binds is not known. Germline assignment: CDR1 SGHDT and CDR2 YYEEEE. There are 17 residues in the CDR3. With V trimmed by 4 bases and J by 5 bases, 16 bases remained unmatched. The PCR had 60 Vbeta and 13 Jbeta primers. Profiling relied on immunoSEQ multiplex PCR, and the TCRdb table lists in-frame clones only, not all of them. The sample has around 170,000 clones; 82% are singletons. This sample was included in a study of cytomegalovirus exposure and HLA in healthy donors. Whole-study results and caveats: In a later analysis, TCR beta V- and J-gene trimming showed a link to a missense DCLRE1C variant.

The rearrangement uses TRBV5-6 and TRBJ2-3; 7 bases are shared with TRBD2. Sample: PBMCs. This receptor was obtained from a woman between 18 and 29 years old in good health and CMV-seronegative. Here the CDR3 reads CASSLIGGRVFGDTQYF. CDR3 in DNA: TGTGCCAGCAGCCTTATAGGTGGGAGGGTATTCGGAGATACGCAGTATTTT.